Listed here are 17 T cell receptor beta chains from one sample, sequenced in a study of T cell clones after liver transplantation. Profiling relied on immunoSEQ multiplex PCR, and the TCRdb table lists in-frame clones only, not all of them. The repertoire holds 50,000 or so clones, with approximately 71% as singletons. This specimen consisted of CD4+ T cells from blood, obtained around 54 months after liver transplant. Source of these receptors: a human patient who received a liver transplant. Some T cells may trace back to the graft donor.

V is TRBV10-1 and J is TRBJ2-7, with 9 bases fitting TRBD1. CDR1 is WNHNN, CDR2 SYGVQD, per germline (reference sequence). There are 15 residues in the CDR3. After removal of 4 bases from V and 2 bases from J, the junction contained 6 bases not matched to a gene. The CDR3 region has the DNA TGCGCCAGCAGTGCCCGGGACAGGGCAACCTACGAGCAGTACTTC. Protein: CASSARDRATYEQYF.

The gene calls are TRBV18 and TRBJ1-2, with TRBD1 as a possible D gene (5 bases). The CDR3 spans 16 residues. Deletions cut 0 bases from V and 4 bases from J, with 15 bases between. Germline V gene lookup returns CDR1 KGHSH and CDR2 LQKENI. The CDR3 nucleotides read TGTGCCAGCTCACCACCGATCCCGGGGGACCGCTATGGCTACACCTTC. The encoded protein is CASSPPIPGDRYGYTF.

This sequence joins TRBV10-3 and TRBJ1-4; the match to TRBD1 covers 8 bases. Germline V gene sequence: CDR1 ENHRY, CDR2 SYGVKD. The CDR3 extends over 15 amino acids. V was pared by 5 bases and J by 3 bases, with 5 bases of the junction left unmatched. The CDR3: CAISPGGASNEKLFF. The DNA for the CDR3 is TGTGCCATCAGTCCAGGGGGCGCGTCTAATGAAAAACTGTTTTTT.

V and J are TRBV19 and TRBJ2-7; the match to TRBD1 covers 8 bases. Germline trimming cut 2 bases from V and 5 bases from J; bases unmatched to any gene: 11. The CDR3 spans 16 residues. Germline-derived CDR1 and CDR2 are LNHDA and SQIVND (reference sequence). CDR3 coding DNA: TGTGCCAGTAGTATAAGAAGCACCGGACAGGGAAACGAGCAGTACTTC. Its translation: CASSIRSTGQGNEQYF.

The chain combines TRBV6-1 with TRBJ2-3; D not certain. V lost 2 bases, J lost 8 bases, and 8 bases lay in between. CDR1 MNHNS and CDR2 SASEGT come from the germline V gene. The CDR3 is made up of 12 amino acids. CDR3 DNA sequence: TGTGCCAGCAGTGAAAGAAGGGCTACGCAGTATTTT. Translation: CASSERRATQYF.

Notes on this clone: This CDR3 is also generated by other DNA sequences in the sample. This chain links TRBV11-3 with TRBJ1-1; 7 bases match TRBD1. The CDR3 extends over 14 amino acids. The germline V gene has CDR1 SGHNT and CDR2 YENEEA. V lost 5 bases, J lost 0 bases, and 3 bases stayed unmatched. The DNA of the CDR3 is TGTGCCAGCAGCAACGGACAGGTGAACACTGAAGCTTTCTTT. Amino acid sequence: CASSNGQVNTEAFF.

The J gene is TRBJ1-1, the V gene TRBV2; 8 bases fit TRBD1. This CDR3 comprises 14 residues. Trimming cost V 4 bases and J 1 base; bases outside gene matches: 2. Per the germline V gene, CDR1 is SNHLY and CDR2 is FYNNEI. CDR3 sequence reads: CASSATGENTEAFF. CDR3 in DNA: TGTGCCAGCAGTGCGACAGGGGAGAACACTGAAGCTTTCTTT.

This clone was detected a few times. The chain joins TRBV12-5 to TRBJ1-1, with D perhaps matching TRBD1 (5 bases). V lost 2 bases to trimming and J lost 4 bases, with 8 bases between them. Germline V CDR1 and CDR2: LGHNT, FRNRAP. CDR3 length: 13 amino acids. The CDR3 reads CASGLTRGTEAFF. The CDR3 DNA reads as TGTGCTAGTGGTTTGACGAGGGGCACTGAAGCTTTCTTT.

The rearrangement links TRBV27 to TRBJ2-6, with D perhaps TRBD1 or TRBD2 (5 bases each). Germline CDR1 MNHEY, CDR2 SMNVEV (reference sequence). The CDR3 sequence is 16 residues long. V shed 7 bases and J shed 0 bases, with 13 bases lying between them. CDR3 nucleotides: TGTGCCAGCACCCTTTGGGGGACCTCTGGGGCCAACGTCCTGACTTTC. Its translation: CASTLWGTSGANVLTF.

V is TRBV4-1 and J is TRBJ1-2; TRBD1 matches 8 bases. V lost 4 bases to trimming and J lost 4 bases; unmatched junction nucleotides: 8. The CDR3 totals 15 residues. Looked up from germline, CDR1 is MGHRA and CDR2 is YSYEKL. The CDR3 spells CASSPRGREGYGYTF. DNA of the CDR3: TGCGCCAGCAGCCCCAGGGGGCGCGAGGGCTATGGCTACACCTTC.

The V and J genes are TRBV6-6 and TRBJ2-1; 8 nucleotides agree with TRBD1. Germline loops: CDR1 MNHNY, CDR2 SVGAGI (reference sequence). With V trimmed by 8 bases and J by 7 bases, 10 bases remained unmatched. The CDR3 covers 14 residues. The CDR3 sequence is CASSLARGRNEQFF. In nucleotides, the CDR3 is TGTGCCAGCTCCCTGGCCAGGGGGCGAAATGAGCAGTTCTTC.

J is TRBJ1-5 and V is TRBV18; a weak D match, TRBD1 (6 bases). V was shortened by 6 bases and J by 7 bases, with 13 bases between the two germline ends. This CDR3 has 13 residues. Germline V gene lookup returns CDR1 KGHSH and CDR2 LQKENI. CDR3: CASSLNRDQPQHF. The DNA of the CDR3 is TGTGCCAGCTCCCTGAACAGGGACCAGCCCCAGCATTTT.

This sequence joins TRBV7-6 and TRBJ2-7; 10 nucleotides agree with TRBD1. This CDR3 is 16 amino acids long. The germline V gene encodes CDR1 SGHVS and CDR2 FNYEAQ. J gave up 5 bases and V 2 bases, and 9 bases lay outside the gene matches. CDR3 DNA sequence: TGTGCCAGCAGCTTAATGTCCGGGACAGGGGTGGACGAGCAGTACTTC. Its translation is CASSLMSGTGVDEQYF.

This clone came up many times. This rearrangement joins TRBV7-9 to TRBJ2-1; D gene unclear. This CDR3 contains 13 residues. Trimming took 1 base from V and 7 from J, leaving 8 bases between them. CDR1 and CDR2 from the germline V gene are SEHNR and FQNEAQ (reference sequence). This chain's CDR3 is CASSLGLYNEQFF. CDR3 DNA: TGTGCCAGCAGCTTAGGGCTGTATAATGAGCAGTTCTTC.

This chain uses TRBV7-2 with TRBJ2-7, with TRBD2 identical over 9 bases. V gave up 3 bases and J gave up 3 bases; unmatched junction bases: 6. The CDR3 covers 15 residues. CDR1 and CDR2 (germline): SGHTA, FQGNSA. DNA of the CDR3: TGTGCCAGCAGCTTGGGGCTAGCGGGGAGCTACGAGCAGTACTTC. It specifies CASSLGLAGSYEQYF.

The chain combines TRBV19 with TRBJ1-5; TRBD1 matches at 8 bases. J lost 7 bases, V lost 1 base, and 6 bases had no gene match. The CDR3 is 15 residues long. The V gene's germline CDR1 is LNHDA and CDR2 SQIVND (reference sequence). The CDR3 protein is CASSIGTGREQPQHF. CDR3 DNA: TGTGCCAGTAGTATAGGGACAGGGCGAGAACAGCCCCAGCATTTT. The full variable domain, rest sourced from reference TRBV19 and TRBJ1-5, is DGGITQSPKYLFRKEGQNVTLSCEQNLNHDAMYWYRQDPGQGLRLIYYSQIVNDFQKGDIAEGYSVSREKKESFPLTVTSAQKNPTAFYLCASSIGTGREQPQHFGDGTRLSIL.

The chain has TRBV29-1 and TRBJ1-1; D is undetermined. The V and J ends lost 3 bases and 8 bases respectively, with 13 bases between them. The CDR3 contains 12 residues. Germline CDR1 is SQVTM and CDR2 is ANQGSEA. The CDR3 sequence: CSVELASTEAFF. The CDR3 DNA follows: TGCAGCGTTGAGCTGGCCTCCACGGAAGCTTTCTTT.